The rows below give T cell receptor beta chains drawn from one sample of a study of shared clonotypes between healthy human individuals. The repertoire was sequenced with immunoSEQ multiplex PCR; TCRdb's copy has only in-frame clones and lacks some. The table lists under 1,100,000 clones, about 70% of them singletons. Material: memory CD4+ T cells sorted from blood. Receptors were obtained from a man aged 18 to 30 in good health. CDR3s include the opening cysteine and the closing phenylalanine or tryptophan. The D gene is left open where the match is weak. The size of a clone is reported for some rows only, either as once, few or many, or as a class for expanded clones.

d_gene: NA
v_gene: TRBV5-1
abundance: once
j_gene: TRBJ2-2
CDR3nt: TGCGCCAGCAGCTTGCGCAGCTCAAACACCGGGGAGCTGTTTTTT
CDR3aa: CASSLRSSNTGELFF

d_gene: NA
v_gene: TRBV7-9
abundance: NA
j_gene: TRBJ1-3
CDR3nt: TGTGCCAGCAGCCGGGCCTCCGCGGCAGGCCTTTCTGGAAACACCATATATTTT
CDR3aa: CASSRASAAGLSGNTIYF

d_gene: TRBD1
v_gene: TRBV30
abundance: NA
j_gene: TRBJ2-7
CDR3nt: TGTGCCTGGAGTGTAAACAGGGGCTACGAGCAGTACTTC
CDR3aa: CAWSVNRGYEQYF

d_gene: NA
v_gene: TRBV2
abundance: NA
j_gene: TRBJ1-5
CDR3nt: TGTGCCAGCAGTTTGGACAGTACTCAGCCCCAGCATTTT
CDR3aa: CASSLDSTQPQHF

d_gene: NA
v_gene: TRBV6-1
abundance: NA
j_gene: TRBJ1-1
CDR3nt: TGTGCCAGCAGCCCCGGACAAACTGAAGCTTTCTTT
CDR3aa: CASSPGQTEAFF

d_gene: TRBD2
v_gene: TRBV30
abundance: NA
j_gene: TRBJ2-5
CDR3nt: TGTGCCTGGAGTGATCCTTGGGAGACTAGCGGGACCCAACAAGAGACCCAGTACTTC
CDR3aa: CAWSDPWETSGTQQETQYF

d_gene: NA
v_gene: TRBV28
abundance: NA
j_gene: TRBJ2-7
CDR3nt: TGTGCCAGCAGTGCTACTTACGAGCAGTACTTC
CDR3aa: CASSATYEQYF

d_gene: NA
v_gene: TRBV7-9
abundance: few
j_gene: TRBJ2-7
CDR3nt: TGTGCCAGCAGCTTGTGGGTCTCCTACGAGCAGTACTTC
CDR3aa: CASSLWVSYEQYF

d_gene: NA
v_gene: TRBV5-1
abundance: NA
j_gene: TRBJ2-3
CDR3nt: TGCGCCAGCAGCTTGATCCCGGAGAGCACAGATACGCAGTATTTT
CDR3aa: CASSLIPESTDTQYF

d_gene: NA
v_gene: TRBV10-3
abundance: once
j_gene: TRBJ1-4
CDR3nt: TGTGCCATCAGTGAAAATGACGCGGCGGGGAAACTGTTTTTT
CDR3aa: CAISENDAAGKLFF

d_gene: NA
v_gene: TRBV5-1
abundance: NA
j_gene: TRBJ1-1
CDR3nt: TGCGCCAGCAGCTTGGGTATAGGGACTATACCCACTGAAGCTTTCTTT
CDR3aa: CASSLGIGTIPTEAFF

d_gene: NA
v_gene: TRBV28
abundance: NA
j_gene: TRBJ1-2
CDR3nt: TGTGCCAGCACCGAAGGGGCGCGGGACTATGGCTACACCTTC
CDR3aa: CASTEGARDYGYTF